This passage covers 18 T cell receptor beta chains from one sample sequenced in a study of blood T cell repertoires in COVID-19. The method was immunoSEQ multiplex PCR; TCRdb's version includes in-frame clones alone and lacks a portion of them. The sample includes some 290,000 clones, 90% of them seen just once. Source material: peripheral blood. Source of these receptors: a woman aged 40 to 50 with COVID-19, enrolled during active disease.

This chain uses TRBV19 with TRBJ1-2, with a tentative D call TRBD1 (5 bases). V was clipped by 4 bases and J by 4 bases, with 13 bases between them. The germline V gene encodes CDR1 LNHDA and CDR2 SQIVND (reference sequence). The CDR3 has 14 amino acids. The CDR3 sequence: CASSTRQPLYGYTF. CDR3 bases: TGTGCCAGTAGTACAAGACAGCCACTCTATGGCTACACCTTC.

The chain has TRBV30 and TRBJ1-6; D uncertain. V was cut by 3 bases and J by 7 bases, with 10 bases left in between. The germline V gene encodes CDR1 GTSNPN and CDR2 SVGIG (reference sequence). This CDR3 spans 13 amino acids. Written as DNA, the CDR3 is TGTGCCTGGAGAGGTCAGGAAAATTCACCCCTCCACTTT. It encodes CAWRGQENSPLHF.

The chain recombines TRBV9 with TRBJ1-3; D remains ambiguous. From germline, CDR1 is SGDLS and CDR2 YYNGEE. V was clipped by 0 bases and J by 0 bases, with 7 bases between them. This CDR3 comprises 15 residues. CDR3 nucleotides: TGTGCCAGCAGCGTAGAGGAGAACTCTGGAAACACCATATATTTT. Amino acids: CASSVEENSGNTIYF.

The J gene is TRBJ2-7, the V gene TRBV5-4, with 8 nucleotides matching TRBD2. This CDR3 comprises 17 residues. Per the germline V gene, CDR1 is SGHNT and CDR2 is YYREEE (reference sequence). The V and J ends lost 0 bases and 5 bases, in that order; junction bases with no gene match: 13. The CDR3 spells CASSLAGSGGHADEQYF. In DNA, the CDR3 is TGTGCCAGCAGCTTGGCGGGGAGCGGGGGCCACGCTGACGAGCAGTACTTC.

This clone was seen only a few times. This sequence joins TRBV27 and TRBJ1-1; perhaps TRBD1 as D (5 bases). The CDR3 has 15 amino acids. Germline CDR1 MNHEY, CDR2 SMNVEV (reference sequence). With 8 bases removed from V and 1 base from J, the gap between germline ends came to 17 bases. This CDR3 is CASHTPGGENTEAFF. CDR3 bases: TGTGCCAGCCATACTCCGGGGGGGGAGAACACTGAAGCTTTCTTT.

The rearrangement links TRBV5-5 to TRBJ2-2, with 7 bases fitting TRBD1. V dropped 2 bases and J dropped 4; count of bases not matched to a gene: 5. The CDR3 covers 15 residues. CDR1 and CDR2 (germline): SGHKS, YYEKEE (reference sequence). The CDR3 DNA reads TGTGCCAGCAGCTTACGACAGGGCTCCACCGGGGAGCTGTTTTTT. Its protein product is CASSLRQGSTGELFF.

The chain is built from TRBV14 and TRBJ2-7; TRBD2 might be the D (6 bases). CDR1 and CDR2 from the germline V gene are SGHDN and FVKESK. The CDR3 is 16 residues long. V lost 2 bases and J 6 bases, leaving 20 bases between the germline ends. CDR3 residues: CASSQSPGLRIGEQYF. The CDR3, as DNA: TGTGCCAGCAGCCAATCTCCGGGACTTAGGATAGGCGAGCAGTACTTC.

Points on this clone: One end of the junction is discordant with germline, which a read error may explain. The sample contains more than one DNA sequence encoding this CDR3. The CDR3 nucleotides read TGTGCCTGGAGTGTTGTAGGGGGCGTGCAGCCTCAGCATTTT. It is translated as CAWSVVGGVQPQHF. The chain joins TRBV30 to TRBJ1-5, with 7 bases that match TRBD1. Germline lookup yields CDR1 GTSNPN and CDR2 SVGIG (reference sequence). CDR3 size: 14 residues.

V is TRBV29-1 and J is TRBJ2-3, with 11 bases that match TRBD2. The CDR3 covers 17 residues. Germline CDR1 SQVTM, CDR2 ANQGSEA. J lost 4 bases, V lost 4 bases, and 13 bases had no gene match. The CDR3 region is CSVVTSGGRGSADTQYF. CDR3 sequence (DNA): TGCAGCGTTGTTACTAGCGGGGGCCGAGGGTCTGCAGATACGCAGTATTTT.

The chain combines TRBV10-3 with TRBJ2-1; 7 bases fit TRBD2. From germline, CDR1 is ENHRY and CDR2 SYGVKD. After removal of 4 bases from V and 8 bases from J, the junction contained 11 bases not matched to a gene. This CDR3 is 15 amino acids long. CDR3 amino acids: CAISGQAGPYDEQFF. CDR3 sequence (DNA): TGTGCCATCAGTGGACAAGCGGGGCCTTATGATGAGCAGTTCTTC.

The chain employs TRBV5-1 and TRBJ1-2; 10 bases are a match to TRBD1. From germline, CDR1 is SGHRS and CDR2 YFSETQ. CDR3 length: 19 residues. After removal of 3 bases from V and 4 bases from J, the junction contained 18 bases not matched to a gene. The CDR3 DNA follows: TGCGCCAGCAGCTACCGCCCGACGGGACAGGGGCCCGAAGGCTATGGCTACACCTTC. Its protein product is CASSYRPTGQGPEGYGYTF.

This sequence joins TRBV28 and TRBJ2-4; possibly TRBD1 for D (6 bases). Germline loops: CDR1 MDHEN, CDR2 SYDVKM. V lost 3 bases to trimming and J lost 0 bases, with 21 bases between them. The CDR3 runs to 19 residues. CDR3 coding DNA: TGTGCCAGCAGTTTGCCCGGGACAAGGTATATTCTAGCCAAAAACATTCAGTACTTC. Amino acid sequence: CASSLPGTRYILAKNIQYF.

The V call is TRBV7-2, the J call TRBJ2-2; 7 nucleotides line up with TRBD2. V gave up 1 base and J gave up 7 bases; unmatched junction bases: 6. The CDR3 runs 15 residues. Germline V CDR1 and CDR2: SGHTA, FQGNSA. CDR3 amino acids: CASSLVRGGSGELFF. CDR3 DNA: TGTGCCAGCAGCTTAGTTCGCGGGGGAAGCGGGGAGCTGTTTTTT.

This chain's CDR3 is CASSRTEAFF. CDR3 DNA: TGTGCCAGCTCTAGGACTGAAGCTTTCTTT. The chain couples TRBV6-8 to TRBJ1-1; D remains unclear. The CDR3 loop spans 10 amino acids. V was clipped by 8 bases and J by 5 bases, with 6 bases between them. The germline V gene encodes CDR1 MNHGY and CDR2 SAAAGT.

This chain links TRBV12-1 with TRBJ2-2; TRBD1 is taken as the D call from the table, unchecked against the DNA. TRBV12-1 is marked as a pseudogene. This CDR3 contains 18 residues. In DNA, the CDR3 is TGTGCCAGCAGCCTTGCAATACGGACAGGAGCTAACACCGGGGAGCTGTTTTTT. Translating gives CASSLAIRTGANTGELFF.

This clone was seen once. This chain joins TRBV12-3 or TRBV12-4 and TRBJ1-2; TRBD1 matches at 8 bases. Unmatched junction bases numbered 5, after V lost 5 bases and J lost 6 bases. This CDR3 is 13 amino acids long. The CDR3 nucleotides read TGTGCCAGCAGTGCACGGACAGGGCATGGCTACACCTTC. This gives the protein CASSARTGHGYTF.

As DNA, the CDR3 is TGTGCCAGTAGTGTGGACACAGATAGCAATCAGCCCCAGCATTTT. Residues: CASSVDTDSNQPQHF. The rearrangement uses TRBV19 and TRBJ1-5; D possibly corresponds to TRBD1 (5 bases). V was trimmed by 5 bases and J by 0 bases, leaving 11 bases between them. CDR1 LNHDA and CDR2 SQIVND come from the germline V gene (reference sequence). The CDR3 sequence is 15 residues long.

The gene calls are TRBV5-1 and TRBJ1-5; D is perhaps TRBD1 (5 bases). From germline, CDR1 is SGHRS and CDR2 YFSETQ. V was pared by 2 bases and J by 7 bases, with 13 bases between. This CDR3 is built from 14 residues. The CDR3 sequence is CASSFGTMNQPQHF. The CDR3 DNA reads TGCGCCAGCAGCTTTGGGACTATGAACCAGCCCCAGCATTTT. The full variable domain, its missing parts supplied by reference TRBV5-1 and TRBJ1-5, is KAGVTQTPRYLIKTRGQQVTLSCSPISGHRSVSWYQQTPGQGLQFLFEYFSETQRNKGNFPGRFSGRQFSNSRSEMNVSTLELGDSALYLCASSFGTMNQPQHFGDGTRLSIL.